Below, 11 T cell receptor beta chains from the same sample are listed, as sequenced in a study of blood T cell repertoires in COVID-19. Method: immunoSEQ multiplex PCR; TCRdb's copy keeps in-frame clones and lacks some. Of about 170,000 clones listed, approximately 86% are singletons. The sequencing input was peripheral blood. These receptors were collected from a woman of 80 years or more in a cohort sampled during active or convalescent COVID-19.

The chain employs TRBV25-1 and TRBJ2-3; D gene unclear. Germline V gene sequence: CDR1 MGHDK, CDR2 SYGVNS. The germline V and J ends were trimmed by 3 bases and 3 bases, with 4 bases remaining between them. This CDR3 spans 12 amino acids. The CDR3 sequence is CASSDSTDTQYF. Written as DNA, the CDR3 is TGTGCCAGCAGTGATTCTACAGATACGCAGTATTTT.

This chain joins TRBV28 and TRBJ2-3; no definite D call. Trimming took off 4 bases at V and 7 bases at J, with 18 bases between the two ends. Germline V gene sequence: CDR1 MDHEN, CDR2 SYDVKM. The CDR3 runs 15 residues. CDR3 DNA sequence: TGTGCCAGCAGTTACCGACATATTACACAACATACGCAGTATTTT. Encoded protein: CASSYRHITQHTQYF.

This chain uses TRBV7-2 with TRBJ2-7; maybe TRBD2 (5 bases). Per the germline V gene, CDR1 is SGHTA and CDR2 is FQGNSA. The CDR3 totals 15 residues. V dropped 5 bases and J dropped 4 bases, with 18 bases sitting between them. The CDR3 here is CASSKLLGAGYEQYV. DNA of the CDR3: TGTGCCAGCAGCAAACTCCTAGGTGCGGGTTACGAGCAGTACGTC.

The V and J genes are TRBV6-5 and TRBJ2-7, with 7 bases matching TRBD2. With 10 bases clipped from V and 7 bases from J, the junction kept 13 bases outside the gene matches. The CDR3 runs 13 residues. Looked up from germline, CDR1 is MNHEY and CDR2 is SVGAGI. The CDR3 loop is CATSNSGGVEQYV. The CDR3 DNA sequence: TGTGCCACTTCTAACTCGGGAGGAGTGGAGCAGTACGTC.

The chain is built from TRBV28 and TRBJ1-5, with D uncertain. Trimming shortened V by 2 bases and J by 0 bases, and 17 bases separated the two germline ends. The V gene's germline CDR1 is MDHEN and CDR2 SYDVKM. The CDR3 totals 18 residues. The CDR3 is CASSLRVRGSYSNQPQHF. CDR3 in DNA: TGTGCCAGCAGTTTAAGGGTTCGCGGGTCCTATAGCAATCAGCCCCAGCATTTT.

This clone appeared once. The CDR3 reads CAWSRSAGNTIYF. The CDR3 DNA sequence: TGTGCCTGGAGCAGGTCGGCTGGAAACACCATATATTTT. The chain joins TRBV30 to TRBJ1-3; D is unresolved. Germline CDR1 and CDR2: GTSNPN and SVGIG (reference sequence). The CDR3 loop spans 13 amino acids. The V and J ends lost 3 bases and 2 bases respectively, with 8 bases between them.

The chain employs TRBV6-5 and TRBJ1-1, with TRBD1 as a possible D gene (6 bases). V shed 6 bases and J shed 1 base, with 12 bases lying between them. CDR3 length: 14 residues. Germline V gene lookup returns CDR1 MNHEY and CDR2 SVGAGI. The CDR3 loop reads CASRSGTPNTEAFF. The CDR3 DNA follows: TGTGCCAGCAGATCCGGGACACCGAACACTGAAGCTTTCTTT.

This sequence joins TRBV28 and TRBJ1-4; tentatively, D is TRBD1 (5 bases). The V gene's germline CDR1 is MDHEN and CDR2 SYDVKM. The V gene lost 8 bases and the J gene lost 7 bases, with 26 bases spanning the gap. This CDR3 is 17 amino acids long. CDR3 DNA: TGTGCCAGCCGCTCCCCACGGGGGGTACAACTGGGTGAAAAACTGTTTTTT. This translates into CASRSPRGVQLGEKLFF.

The CDR3 coding sequence is TGTGCCAGCAGCTTGGTCCCCCAGAACCTTATAGCATACGAGCAGTACGTC. This gives the protein CASSLVPQNLIAYEQYV. The V call is TRBV5-8, the J call TRBJ2-7; D is unclear. The germline V and J ends were trimmed by 0 bases and 4 bases, with 20 bases remaining between them. CDR3 length: 17 amino acids. Germline V lookup: CDR1 SGHTS, CDR2 YDEGEE.

The CDR3 DNA reads TGTGCCTGGAGTCCGACCTCGACAGGTTTCGGTTCACCCCTCCACTTT. As protein: CAWSPTSTGFGSPLHF. This rearrangement joins TRBV30 to TRBJ1-6, with D maybe TRBD1 (6 bases). The V gene lost 2 bases and the J gene lost 9 bases, with 20 bases spanning the gap. Germline V gene lookup returns CDR1 GTSNPN and CDR2 SVGIG (reference sequence). This CDR3 is built from 16 residues.

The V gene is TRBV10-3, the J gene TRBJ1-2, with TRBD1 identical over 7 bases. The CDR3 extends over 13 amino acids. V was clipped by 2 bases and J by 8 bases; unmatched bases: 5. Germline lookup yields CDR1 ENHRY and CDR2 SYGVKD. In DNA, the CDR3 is TGTGCCATCAGTGAGGACAGGGTGCACGGCTACACCTTC. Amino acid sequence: CAISEDRVHGYTF.